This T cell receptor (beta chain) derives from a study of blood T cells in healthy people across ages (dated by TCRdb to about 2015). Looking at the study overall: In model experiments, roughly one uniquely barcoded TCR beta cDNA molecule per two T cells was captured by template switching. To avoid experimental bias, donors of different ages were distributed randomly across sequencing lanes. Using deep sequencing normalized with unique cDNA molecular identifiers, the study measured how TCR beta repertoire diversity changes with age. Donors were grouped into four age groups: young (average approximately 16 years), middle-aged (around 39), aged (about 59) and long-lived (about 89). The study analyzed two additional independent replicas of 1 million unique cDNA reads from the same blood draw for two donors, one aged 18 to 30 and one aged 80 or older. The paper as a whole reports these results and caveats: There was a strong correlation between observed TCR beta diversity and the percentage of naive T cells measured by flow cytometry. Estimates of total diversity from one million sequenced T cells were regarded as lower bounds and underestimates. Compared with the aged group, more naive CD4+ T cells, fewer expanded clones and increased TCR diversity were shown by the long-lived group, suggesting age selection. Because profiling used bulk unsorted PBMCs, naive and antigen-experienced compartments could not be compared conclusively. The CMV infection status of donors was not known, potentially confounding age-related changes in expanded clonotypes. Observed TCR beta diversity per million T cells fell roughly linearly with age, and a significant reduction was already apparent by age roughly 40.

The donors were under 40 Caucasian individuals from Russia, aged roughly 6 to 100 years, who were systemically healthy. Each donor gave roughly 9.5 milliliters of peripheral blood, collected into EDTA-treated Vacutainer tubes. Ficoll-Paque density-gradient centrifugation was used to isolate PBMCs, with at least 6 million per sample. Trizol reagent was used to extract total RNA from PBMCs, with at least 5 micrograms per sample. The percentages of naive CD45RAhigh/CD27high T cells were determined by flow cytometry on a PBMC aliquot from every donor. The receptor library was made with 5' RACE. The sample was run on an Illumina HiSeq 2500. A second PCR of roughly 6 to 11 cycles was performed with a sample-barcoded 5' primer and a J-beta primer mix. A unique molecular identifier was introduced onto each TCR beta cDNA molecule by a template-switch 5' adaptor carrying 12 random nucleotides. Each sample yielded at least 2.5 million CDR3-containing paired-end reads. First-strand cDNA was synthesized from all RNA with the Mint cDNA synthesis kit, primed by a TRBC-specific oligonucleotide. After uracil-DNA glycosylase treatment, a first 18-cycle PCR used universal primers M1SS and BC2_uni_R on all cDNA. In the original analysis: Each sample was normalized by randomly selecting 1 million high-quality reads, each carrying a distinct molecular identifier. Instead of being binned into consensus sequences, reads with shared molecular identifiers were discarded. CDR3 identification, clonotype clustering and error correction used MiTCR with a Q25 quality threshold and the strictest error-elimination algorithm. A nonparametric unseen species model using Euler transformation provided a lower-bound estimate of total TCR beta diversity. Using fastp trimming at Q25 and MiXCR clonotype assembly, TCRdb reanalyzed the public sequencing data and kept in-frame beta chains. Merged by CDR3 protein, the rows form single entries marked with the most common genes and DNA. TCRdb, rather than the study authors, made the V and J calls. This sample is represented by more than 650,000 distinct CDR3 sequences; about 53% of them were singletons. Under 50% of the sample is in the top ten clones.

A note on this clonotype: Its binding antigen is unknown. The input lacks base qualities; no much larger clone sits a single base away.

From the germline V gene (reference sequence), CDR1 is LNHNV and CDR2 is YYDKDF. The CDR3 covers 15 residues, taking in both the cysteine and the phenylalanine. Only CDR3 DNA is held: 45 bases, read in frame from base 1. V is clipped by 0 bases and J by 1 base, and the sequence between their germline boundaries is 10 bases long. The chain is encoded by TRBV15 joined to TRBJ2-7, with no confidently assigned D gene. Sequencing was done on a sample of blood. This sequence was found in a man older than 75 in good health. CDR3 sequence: CATSRDLQRSYEQYF. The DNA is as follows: TGTGCCACCAGCAGAGATCTCCAGAGATCCTACGAGCAGTACTTC. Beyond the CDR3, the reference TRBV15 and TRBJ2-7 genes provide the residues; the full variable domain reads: DAMVIQNPRYQVTQFGKPVTLSCSQTLNHNVMYWYQQKSSQAPKLLFHYYDKDFNNEADTPDNFQSRRPNTSFCFLDIRSPGLGDTAMYLCATSRDLQRSYEQYFGPGTRLTVT.